The following is a TCR beta chain sequence with its context. Its antigen remains unknown. The sample belongs to a study of cytotoxic CD8 clonotypes in ibrutinib-treated CLL. Broader study findings: Clonality went higher at ibrutinib response and then dropped back toward baseline at progression.

Measured with immunoSEQ multiplex PCR; TCRdb has only the in-frame clones, and not every one. The table includes approximately 190,000 clones, roughly 77% detected once. Germline lookup yields CDR1 MRHNA and CDR2 SNTAGT. The CDR3 runs to 13 residues. V was clipped by 6 bases and J by 1 base, with 9 bases between them. Sequenced material: PBMCs, taken after 12 months of ibrutinib treatment. The gene calls are TRBV6-4 and TRBJ1-1; D gene uncertain. The origin of this receptor is a human donor with chronic lymphocytic leukemia. The chain's CDR3 is CASSPTPNTEAFF. The CDR3 DNA follows: TGTGCCAGCAGCCCCACACCGAACACTGAAGCTTTCTTT.